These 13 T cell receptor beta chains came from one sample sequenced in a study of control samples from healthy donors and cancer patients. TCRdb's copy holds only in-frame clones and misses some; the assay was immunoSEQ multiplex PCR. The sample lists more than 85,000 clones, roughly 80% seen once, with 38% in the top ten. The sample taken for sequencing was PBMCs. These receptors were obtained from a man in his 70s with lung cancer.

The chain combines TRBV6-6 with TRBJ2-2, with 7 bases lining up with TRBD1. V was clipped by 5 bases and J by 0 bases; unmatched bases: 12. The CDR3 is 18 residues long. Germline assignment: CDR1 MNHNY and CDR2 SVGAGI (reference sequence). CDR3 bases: TGTGCCAGCAGTCCGACAGGGACAAGCTTCGCGAACACCGGGGAGCTGTTTTTT. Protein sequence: CASSPTGTSFANTGELFF.

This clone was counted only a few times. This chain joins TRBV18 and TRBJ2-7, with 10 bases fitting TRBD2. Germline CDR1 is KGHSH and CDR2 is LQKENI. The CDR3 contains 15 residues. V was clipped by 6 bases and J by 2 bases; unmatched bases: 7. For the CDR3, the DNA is TGTGCCAGCTCCCCTGGACTAGCGGTTACCTACGAGCAGTACTTC. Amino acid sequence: CASSPGLAVTYEQYF. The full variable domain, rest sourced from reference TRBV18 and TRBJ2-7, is NAGVMQNPRHLVRRRGQEARLRCSPMKGHSHVYWYRQLPEEGLKFMVYLQKENIIDESGMPKERFSAEFPKEGPSILRIQQVVRGDSAAYFCASSPGLAVTYEQYFGPGTRLTVT.

The CDR3 DNA reads as TGTGCCAGCAGCTTAGGTCGAGTCGACTACGAGCAGTACTTC. Translating gives CASSLGRVDYEQYF. J is TRBJ2-7 and V is TRBV7-8; D not certain. The CDR3 spans 14 residues. V lost 1 base and J lost 3, with 10 bases in between. The V gene's germline CDR1 is SGHVS and CDR2 FQNEAQ.

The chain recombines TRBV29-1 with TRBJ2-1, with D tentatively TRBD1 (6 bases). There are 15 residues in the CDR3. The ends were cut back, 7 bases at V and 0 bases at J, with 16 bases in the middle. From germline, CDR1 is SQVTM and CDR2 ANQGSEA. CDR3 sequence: CSAFQGSSSYNEQFF. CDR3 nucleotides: TGCAGCGCCTTTCAGGGGTCGAGCTCCTACAATGAGCAGTTCTTC.

The CDR3 nucleotides read TGTGCCAGCAGTTCGGTTGCCGGGACAGACTATGGCTACACCTTC. Translated, it gives CASSSVAGTDYGYTF. The chain links TRBV2 to TRBJ1-2; the match to TRBD1 covers 7 bases. The CDR3 totals 15 residues. Per germline, CDR1 SNHLY and CDR2 FYNNEI. After removal of 5 bases from V and 3 bases from J, the junction contained 9 bases not matched to a gene.

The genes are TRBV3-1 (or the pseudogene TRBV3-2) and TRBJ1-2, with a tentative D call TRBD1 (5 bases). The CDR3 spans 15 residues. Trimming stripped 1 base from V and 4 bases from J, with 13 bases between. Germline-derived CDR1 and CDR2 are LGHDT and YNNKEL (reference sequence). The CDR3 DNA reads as TGTGCCAGCAGCCAAGGGGGAACAGGAACCTATGGCTACACCTTC. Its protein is CASSQGGTGTYGYTF.

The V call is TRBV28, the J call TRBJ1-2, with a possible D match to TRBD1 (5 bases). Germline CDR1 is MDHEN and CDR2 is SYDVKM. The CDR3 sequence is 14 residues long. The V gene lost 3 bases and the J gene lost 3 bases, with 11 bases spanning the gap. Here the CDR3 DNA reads TGTGCCAGCAGTTTGAGGGGATTTGACTATGGCTACACCTTC. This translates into CASSLRGFDYGYTF.

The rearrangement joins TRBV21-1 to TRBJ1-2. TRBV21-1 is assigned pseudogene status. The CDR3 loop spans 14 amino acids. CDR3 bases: TGTGCCAGCAGCCAAAACCCCGGGTTGTATGGCTACACCTTC. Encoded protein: CASSQNPGLYGYTF.

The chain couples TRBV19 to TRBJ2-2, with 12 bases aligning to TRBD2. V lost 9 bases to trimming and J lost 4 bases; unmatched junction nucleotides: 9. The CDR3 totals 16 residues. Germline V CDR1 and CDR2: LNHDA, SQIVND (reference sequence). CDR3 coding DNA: TGTGCCAGCTCTGGACTAGCGGGGAGACTCACCGGGGAGCTGTTTTTT. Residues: CASSGLAGRLTGELFF. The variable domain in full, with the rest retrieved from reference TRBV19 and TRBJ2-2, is DGGITQSPKYLFRKEGQNVTLSCEQNLNHDAMYWYRQDPGQGLRLIYYSQIVNDFQKGDIAEGYSVSREKKESFPLTVTSAQKNPTAFYLCASSGLAGRLTGELFFGEGSRLTVL.

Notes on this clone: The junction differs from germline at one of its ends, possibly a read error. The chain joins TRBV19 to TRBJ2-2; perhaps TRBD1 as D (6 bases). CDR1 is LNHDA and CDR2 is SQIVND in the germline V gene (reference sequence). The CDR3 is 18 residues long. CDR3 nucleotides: TGTGCCAGCCCTCTGCCCCGCCCCGACAGGACCGAACACCGGGGAGCTGTTTTT. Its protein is CASPLPRPDRTEHRGAVF.

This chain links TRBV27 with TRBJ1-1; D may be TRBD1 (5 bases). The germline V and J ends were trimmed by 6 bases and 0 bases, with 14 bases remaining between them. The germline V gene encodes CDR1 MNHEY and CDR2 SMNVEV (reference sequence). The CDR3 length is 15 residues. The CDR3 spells CASRSAGTVNTEAFF. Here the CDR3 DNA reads TGTGCCAGCAGGTCCGCAGGGACTGTGAACACTGAAGCTTTCTTT.

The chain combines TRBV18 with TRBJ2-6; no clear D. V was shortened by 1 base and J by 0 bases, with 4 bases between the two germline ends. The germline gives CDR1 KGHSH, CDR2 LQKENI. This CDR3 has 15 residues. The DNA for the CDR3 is TGTGCCAGCTCACCACTTAACTCTGGGGCCAACGTCCTGACTTTC. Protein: CASSPLNSGANVLTF. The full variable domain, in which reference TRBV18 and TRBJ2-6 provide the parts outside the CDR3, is NAGVMQNPRHLVRRRGQEARLRCSPMKGHSHVYWYRQLPEEGLKFMVYLQKENIIDESGMPKERFSAEFPKEGPSILRIQQVVRGDSAAYFCASSPLNSGANVLTFGAGSRLTVL.

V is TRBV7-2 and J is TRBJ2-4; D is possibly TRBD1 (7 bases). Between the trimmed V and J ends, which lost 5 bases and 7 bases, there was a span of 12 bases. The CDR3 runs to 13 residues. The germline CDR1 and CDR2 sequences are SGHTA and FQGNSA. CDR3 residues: CASSRDSGNIQYF. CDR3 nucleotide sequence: TGTGCCAGCAGCAGGGACAGCGGGAACATTCAGTACTTC. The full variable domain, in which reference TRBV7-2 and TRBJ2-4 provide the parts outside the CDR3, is GAGVSQSPSNKVTEKGKDVELRCDPISGHTALYWYRQSLGQGLEFLIYFQGNSAPDKSGLPSDRFSAERTGGSVSTLTIQRTQQEDSAVYLCASSRDSGNIQYFGAGTRLSVL.